These 24 T cell receptor beta chains came from one sample sequenced in a study of blood T cell repertoires in COVID-19. The table came from immunoSEQ multiplex PCR; TCRdb's copy has only in-frame clones and leaves some out. Among more than 150,000 clones listed, under 90% were seen once. Input material: peripheral blood. The receptors stem from a man aged 60 to 75 with acute or convalescent COVID-19.

The J gene is TRBJ1-1, the V gene TRBV2; 7 nucleotides align to TRBD1. With 3 bases clipped from V and 6 bases from J, the junction kept 7 bases outside the gene matches. Germline V gives CDR1 SNHLY, CDR2 FYNNEI. The CDR3 consists of 14 residues. CDR3 protein: CASSDLGGSAEAFF. CDR3 nucleotide sequence: TGTGCCAGCAGTGACTTAGGGGGCAGCGCTGAAGCTTTCTTT.

The rearrangement joins TRBV4-1 to TRBJ2-1; 8 bases map to TRBD1. CDR3 length equals 15 residues. With V trimmed by 3 bases and J by 7 bases, 8 bases remained unmatched. Germline V CDR1 and CDR2: MGHRA, YSYEKL. The CDR3: CASSQTGAQGNEQFF. The CDR3 bases are TGCGCCAGCAGCCAGACAGGGGCCCAGGGGAATGAGCAGTTCTTC.

This rearrangement joins TRBV5-1 to TRBJ2-2, with TRBD2 matching over 8 bases. From germline, CDR1 is SGHRS and CDR2 YFSETQ. Trimming cost V 3 bases and J 1 base; bases outside gene matches: 5. The CDR3 spans 16 residues. In DNA form, the CDR3 reads TGCGCCAGCAGCTCCAGCGGGGGCCAGAACACCGGGGAGCTGTTTTTT. This codes for CASSSSGGQNTGELFF.

This clone was seen only once. The genes are TRBV6-5 and TRBJ1-1; 7 nucleotides align to TRBD1. V lost 8 bases and J lost 6; bases outside the gene matches: 9. Germline CDR1 and CDR2: MNHEY and SVGAGI. The CDR3 totals 13 residues. The CDR3 bases are TGTGCCAGCCATGCCCCGGGGACAGCTGAAGCTTTCTTT. Translated, it gives CASHAPGTAEAFF.

This rearrangement joins TRBV4-1 to TRBJ2-1, with unresolved D. From germline, CDR1 is MGHRA and CDR2 YSYEKL. The CDR3 is 14 residues long. Trimming removed 1 base from V and 7 bases from J, with 11 bases in between. CDR3 loop: CASSQVGSRNEQFF. Here the CDR3 DNA reads TGCGCCAGCAGCCAAGTCGGTAGTCGGAATGAGCAGTTCTTC.

The V gene is TRBV15, the J gene TRBJ1-2; D possibly corresponds to TRBD1 (5 bases). Germline V gene lookup returns CDR1 LNHNV and CDR2 YYDKDF (reference sequence). V was cut by 0 bases and J by 4 bases, with 12 bases left in between. The CDR3 consists of 15 residues. CDR3 DNA: TGTGCCACCAGCAGAGATCTGCAGGGCCCCTATGGCTACACCTTC. Translation: CATSRDLQGPYGYTF.

This clone appeared a few times. This sequence joins TRBV28 and TRBJ2-7, with 10 bases matching TRBD1. V was clipped by 3 bases and J by 6 bases; unmatched bases: 11. The CDR3 is made up of 16 amino acids. Germline CDR1 MDHEN, CDR2 SYDVKM. This chain's CDR3 is CASSLAGTGAIPEQYF. For the CDR3, the DNA is TGTGCCAGCAGTTTGGCCGGGACAGGGGCGATCCCCGAGCAGTACTTC.

This clone was counted between two and nine times. The genes are TRBV6-5 and TRBJ2-2, with 11 bases fitting TRBD1. Germline V lookup: CDR1 MNHEY, CDR2 SVGAGI. The V gene end was trimmed by 5 bases and the J gene end by 6 bases; junction bases not matched to a gene: 5. This CDR3 is built from 15 residues. The DNA of the CDR3 is TGTGCCAGCAGTCTACCGGGACAGGGGGCCGGGGAGCTGTTTTTT. Translation: CASSLPGQGAGELFF.

The chain uses TRBV28 and TRBJ2-7; D ambiguous. The V and J ends lost 1 base and 4 bases respectively, with 5 bases between them. Germline V CDR1 and CDR2: MDHEN, SYDVKM. The CDR3 totals 12 residues. The CDR3 here is CASSLSPYEQYF. The CDR3 nucleotides read TGTGCCAGCAGTTTATCCCCGTACGAGCAGTACTTC.

In its sample, this clone was seen a few times. The chain employs TRBV24-1 and TRBJ2-7; the D gene is possibly TRBD2 (6 bases). Germline V CDR1 and CDR2: KGHDR, SFDVKD. CDR3 length: 14 amino acids. The germline V and J ends were trimmed by 5 bases and 3 bases, with 13 bases remaining between them. CDR3 in DNA: TGTGCCACCAGTGTCCCCCCGGGACTCTACGAGCAGTACTTC. Amino acid sequence: CATSVPPGLYEQYF.

V gene TRBV5-1 combines with J gene TRBJ1-3; no reliable D call. Trimming pared 4 bases from V and 0 bases from J, leaving 8 bases between. Germline loops: CDR1 SGHRS, CDR2 YFSETQ. The CDR3 extends over 14 amino acids. CDR3 sequence (DNA): TGCGCCAGCAGCCCCCCCGGCTCTGGAAACACCATATATTTT. Translated, it gives CASSPPGSGNTIYF. Complete variable domain (other parts from reference TRBV5-1 and TRBJ1-3): KAGVTQTPRYLIKTRGQQVTLSCSPISGHRSVSWYQQTPGQGLQFLFEYFSETQRNKGNFPGRFSGRQFSNSRSEMNVSTLELGDSALYLCASSPPGSGNTIYFGEGSWLTVV.

The chain has TRBV30 and TRBJ2-1; tentative D call: TRBD2 (5 bases). V lost 1 base and J lost 0, with 10 bases in between. The CDR3 spans 15 residues. Per germline, CDR1 GTSNPN and CDR2 SVGIG (reference sequence). The DNA for the CDR3 is TGTGCCTGGAGTGCCGGACTGAGCTCCTACAATGAGCAGTTCTTC. Amino acid sequence: CAWSAGLSSYNEQFF.

This chain connects TRBV4-3 to TRBJ1-5; D may be TRBD1 (6 bases). This CDR3 comprises 15 residues. The germline V gene encodes CDR1 LGHNA and CDR2 YSLEER. The V end lost 0 bases, the J end lost 6 bases, and 12 bases lay between the germline ends. Written as DNA, the CDR3 is TGCGCCAGCAGCCAAGATGGGGGCAGGGGTCAGCCCCAGCATTTT. This encodes CASSQDGGRGQPQHF.

The chain combines TRBV19 with TRBJ1-4; weak D call: TRBD1 (5 bases). CDR3 length equals 13 residues. Germline-derived CDR1 and CDR2 are LNHDA and SQIVND (reference sequence). V lost 7 bases and J 5 bases, leaving 11 bases between the germline ends. Written as DNA, the CDR3 is TGTGCCAGTACCGCCGGGGGGAATGAAAAACTGTTTTTT. Protein product: CASTAGGNEKLFF.

The chain carries TRBV20-1 and TRBJ1-2; D perhaps matches TRBD1 (5 bases). Trimming shortened V by 7 bases and J by 6 bases, and 12 bases separated the two germline ends. CDR1 and CDR2 from the germline V gene are DFQATT and SNEGSKA (reference sequence). The CDR3 sequence is 11 residues long. The CDR3 protein is CSVGGRNGYTF. As DNA, the CDR3 is TGCAGTGTGGGGGGAAGGAATGGCTACACCTTC.

The rearrangement links TRBV4-3 to TRBJ2-6; 11 bases are a match to TRBD1. There are 17 residues in the CDR3. The junction had 7 bases not matched to a gene; V was cut back by 8 bases and J by 1 base. Germline V gives CDR1 LGHNA, CDR2 YSLEER. The CDR3 DNA follows: TGCGCCAGCGCCGGAGGGACAGGGGGTTCTGGGGCCAACGTCCTGACTTTC. This encodes CASAGGTGGSGANVLTF.

The V and J genes are TRBV7-9 and TRBJ2-3; a weak D match, TRBD2 (6 bases). CDR1 SEHNR and CDR2 FQNEAQ come from the germline V gene (reference sequence). V was trimmed by 5 bases and J by 0 bases, leaving 15 bases between them. The CDR3 is made up of 16 amino acids. In nucleotides, the CDR3 is TGTGCCAGCAGCCGAGCGGGTACCACTAGCACAGATACGCAGTATTTT. Translating gives CASSRAGTTSTDTQYF.

The chain employs TRBV15 and TRBJ1-4; TRBD1 matches 9 bases. Unmatched junction bases numbered 4, after V lost 3 bases and J lost 5 bases. CDR3 length: 15 residues. The germline V gene has CDR1 LNHNV and CDR2 YYDKDF (reference sequence). The CDR3 DNA follows: TGTGCCACCAGCAGCCCGGGACAGGGAAATGAAAAACTGTTTTTT. This codes for CATSSPGQGNEKLFF.

The chain has TRBV19 and TRBJ2-5, with a tentative D call TRBD1 (6 bases). The V gene's germline CDR1 is LNHDA and CDR2 SQIVND (reference sequence). The CDR3 loop spans 14 amino acids. The V end lost 6 bases, the J end lost 5 bases, and 16 bases lay between the germline ends. The CDR3: CASRAMGAGETQYF. The DNA of the CDR3 is TGTGCCAGTAGGGCAATGGGGGCCGGGGAGACCCAGTACTTC.

V and J are TRBV19 and TRBJ2-1; perhaps TRBD1 as D (5 bases). Germline lookup yields CDR1 LNHDA and CDR2 SQIVND (reference sequence). Trimming cost V 5 bases and J 2 bases, with 13 bases left between them. The CDR3 is 15 residues long. Here the CDR3 DNA reads TGTGCCAGTAGTCCCCGAGCAGGGACCTACAATGAGCAGTTCTTC. It codes for CASSPRAGTYNEQFF.

The chain uses TRBV15 and TRBJ1-4; D is unresolved. There are 15 residues in the CDR3. Trimming pared 1 base from V and 1 base from J, leaving 7 bases between. Germline CDR1 and CDR2: LNHNV and YYDKDF (reference sequence). DNA for the CDR3: TGTGCCACCAGCAGAGTGGGCAGAACTAATGAAAAACTGTTTTTT. The encoded protein is CATSRVGRTNEKLFF.

The CDR3 nucleotides read TGTGCCAGCAGTCCAACAGGGCTGACTGAAGCTTTCTTT. Amino acid sequence: CASSPTGLTEAFF. This chain joins TRBV12-3 or TRBV12-4 and TRBJ1-1; perhaps TRBD1 as D (6 bases). With 5 bases removed from V and 5 bases from J, the gap between germline ends came to 12 bases. This CDR3 spans 13 amino acids.

In this sample, this clone turned up once. The V call is TRBV5-1, the J call TRBJ2-6, with 9 positions matching TRBD2. Germline V CDR1 and CDR2: SGHRS, YFSETQ. Germline trimming cut 3 bases from V and 2 bases from J; bases unmatched to any gene: 3. The CDR3 length is 16 residues. As DNA, the CDR3 is TGCGCCAGCAGCTACGGCGGGGGGGCTGGGGCCAACGTCCTGACTTTC. Protein product: CASSYGGGAGANVLTF.

The chain combines TRBV20-1 with TRBJ1-2; the D gene is possibly TRBD1 (5 bases). Trimming stripped 3 bases from V and 5 bases from J, with 16 bases between. Looked up from germline, CDR1 is DFQATT and CDR2 is SNEGSKA (reference sequence). The CDR3 is 14 residues long. CDR3 residues: CSASEDGGSYGYTF. The CDR3 DNA reads as TGCAGTGCTAGTGAGGACGGGGGATCTTATGGCTACACCTTC.